This T cell receptor (beta chain) was identified during a study of blood T cell repertoires in COVID-19. Study details: Nucleic acid was either cDNA or gDNA, and it came from T cells, B-cell-depleted T cells, or PBMCs.

Per the authors' pipeline: Reference gene primer amplification yielded estimated nucleated cell counts. Assay: immunoSEQ multiplex PCR; the TCRdb copy retains only in-frame clones and omits some. V and J calls and clone size follow that table, whereas D and trimming were derived from the DNA. The table shows hundreds of thousands of clones, with 70% to 90% occurring only once. In this sample, this clone turned up a few times. There are 12 residues in the CDR3. V dropped 4 bases and J dropped 5 bases, with 8 bases sitting between them. Germline assignment: CDR1 SGHDN and CDR2 FVKESK. Recruitment covered under 25 US areas and drew participants whose ages spanned roughly 18 to 90 years. Allocation to cohorts depended on clinical history reported by the participants.

The sequenced sample consisted of PBMCs or T cells enriched from blood (not recorded which). The rearrangement joins TRBV14 to TRBJ1-1; D is uncertain. The receptor was derived from a woman aged 45-59 years with acute COVID-19. CDR3: CASSPQWTEAFF. The CDR3 DNA sequence: TGTGCCAGCAGCCCACAGTGGACTGAAGCTTTCTTT.